This T cell receptor beta chain was observed in a study of blood T cell repertoires in COVID-19. Turning to the study itself: Acute and convalescent COVID-19 samples came from the United States, Italy and Spain. The cDNA or gDNA used as material had been derived from T cells, B-cell-depleted T cells, or PBMCs.

The germline CDR1 and CDR2 sequences are SGDLS and YYNGEE. The CDR3 totals 12 residues. Turning to this clone: A junction boundary mismatches the germline segment, possibly from a read error.

In the original processing: It was from reference gene primer amplification that nucleated cell counts were estimated. Clones were read by immunoSEQ multiplex PCR, and TCRdb kept only the in-frame ones, dropping some. V and J calls and clone size are as listed in that table; D and trimming were resolved from the DNA. The sample holds roughly 180,000 clones; 86% are singletons and the top ten take around 21%. The specimen was peripheral blood. The source is a man between 65 and 85 years old with active or convalescent COVID-19. The chain employs TRBV9 and TRBJ1-1, with D possibly matching TRBD1 (5 bases). The CDR3 DNA follows: TGTGCCAGCAGCCCAAGAAGTGGGGGGGATAGGTTT. This gives the protein CASSPRSGGDRF.